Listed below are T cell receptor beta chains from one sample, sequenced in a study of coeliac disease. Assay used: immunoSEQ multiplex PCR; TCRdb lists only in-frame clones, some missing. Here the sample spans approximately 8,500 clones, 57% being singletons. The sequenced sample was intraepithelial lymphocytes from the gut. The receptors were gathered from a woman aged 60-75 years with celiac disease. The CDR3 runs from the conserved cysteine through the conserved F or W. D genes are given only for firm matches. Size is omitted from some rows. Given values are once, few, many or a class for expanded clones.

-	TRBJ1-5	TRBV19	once	CASSMPDSHSNQPQHF	TGTGCCAGTAGTATGCCCGACAGCCATAGCAATCAGCCCCAGCATTTT
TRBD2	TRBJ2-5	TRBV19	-	CASSRTSGSTRETQYF	TGTGCCAGTAGTAGGACTAGCGGGAGCACGAGGGAGACCCAGTACTTC
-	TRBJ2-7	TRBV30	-	CAWSSEGRSGEQYF	TGTGCCTGGAGTTCTGAAGGGAGGTCCGGCGAGCAGTACTTC
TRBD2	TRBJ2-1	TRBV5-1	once	CASSLSGRDYSEQFF	TGCGCCAGCAGCCTTAGCGGGAGAGATTATAGTGAGCAGTTCTTC
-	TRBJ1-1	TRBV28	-	CASTPPGGQAFF	TGTGCCAGCACCCCCCCCGGGGGGCAGGCTTTCTTT
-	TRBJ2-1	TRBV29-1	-	CSVEVWADSYNEQFF	TGCAGCGTTGAAGTTTGGGCAGACTCCTACAATGAGCAGTTCTTC
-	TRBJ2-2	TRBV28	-	CASSLSANTGELFF	TGTGCCAGCAGTTTAAGCGCGAACACCGGGGAGCTGTTTTTT
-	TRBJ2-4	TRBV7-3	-	CASSPNRDLLAKNIQYF	TGTGCCAGCAGCCCTAACAGAGATCTATTAGCCAAAAACATTCAGTACTTC
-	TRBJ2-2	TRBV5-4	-	CASSFEGPGELFF	TGTGCCAGCAGCTTTGAGGGCCCCGGGGAGCTGTTTTTT
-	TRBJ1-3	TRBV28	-	CASSWANTIYF	TGTGCCAGCTCTTGGGCGAACACCATATATTTT
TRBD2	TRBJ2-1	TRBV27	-	CASSLSASGRVWVEQFF	TGTGCCAGCAGTTTATCGGCTAGCGGGAGGGTCTGGGTTGAGCAGTTCTTC
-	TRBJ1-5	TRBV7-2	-	CASSSVDSYQPQHF	TGTGCCAGCAGCTCGGTGGACAGCTATCAGCCCCAGCATTTT
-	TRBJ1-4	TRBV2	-	CASSGSGHFNEKLFF	TGTGCCAGCAGTGGGTCGGGACACTTTAATGAAAAACTGTTTTTT
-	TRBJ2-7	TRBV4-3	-	CASSQVSGPAYEQYF	TGCGCCAGCAGCCAAGTATCAGGGCCAGCCTACGAGCAGTACTTC
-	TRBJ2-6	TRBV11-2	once	CASTPGGANVLTF	TGTGCCAGCACCCCGGGGGGGGCCAACGTCCTGACTTTC
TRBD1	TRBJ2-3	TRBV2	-	CASSGDSSDTQYF	TGTGCCAGCAGTGGGGACAGCTCAGATACGCAGTATTTT
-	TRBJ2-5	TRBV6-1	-	CASRTPDYQETQYF	TGTGCCAGCAGGACCCCGGACTACCAAGAGACCCAGTACTTC
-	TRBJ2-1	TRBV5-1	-	CASSRPEGNEQFF	TGCGCCAGCAGCCGCCCGGAGGGCAATGAGCAGTTCTTC
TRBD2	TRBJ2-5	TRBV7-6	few	CASSFYLSSGGLQETQYF	TGTGCCAGCAGCTTTTACCTCTCCAGCGGGGGGCTCCAAGAGACCCAGTACTTC
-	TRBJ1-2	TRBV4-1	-	CASSHRIGDGYTF	TGCGCCAGCAGCCACAGAATAGGGGATGGCTACACCTTC
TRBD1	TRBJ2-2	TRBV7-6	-	CASSLPTGSAEVDTGELFF	TGTGCCAGCAGCTTACCGACAGGGAGCGCCGAGGTGGACACCGGGGAGCTGTTTTTT
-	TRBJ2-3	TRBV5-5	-	CASSLAGSTDTQYF	TGTGCCAGCAGCTTGGCGGGGAGCACAGATACGCAGTATTTT
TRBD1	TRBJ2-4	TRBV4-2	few	CASSQEQGQGFIQYF	TGTGCCAGCAGCCAAGAACAGGGACAGGGGTTCATTCAGTACTTC
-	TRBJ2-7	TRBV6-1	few	CASSELALEQYF	TGTGCCAGCAGTGAACTAGCCCTGGAGCAGTACTTC
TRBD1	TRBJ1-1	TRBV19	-	CASSIGTGGLSEAFF	TGTGCCAGTAGTATAGGGACAGGGGGTCTCTCTGAAGCTTTCTTT
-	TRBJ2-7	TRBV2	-	CASTVFQDSLTYEQYF	TGTGCCAGCACGGTCTTTCAGGACAGTCTAACCTACGAGCAGTACTTC
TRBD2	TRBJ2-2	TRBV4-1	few	CASSQDWLAGGPTGELFF	TGCGCCAGCAGCCAAGATTGGCTAGCGGGGGGACCCACCGGGGAGCTGTTTTTT
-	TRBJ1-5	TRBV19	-	CASTLFTGGNQPQHF	TGTGCCAGTACCCTATTTACAGGAGGGAATCAGCCCCAGCATTTT
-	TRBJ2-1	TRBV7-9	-	CASSLSPRLLEQFF	TGTGCCAGCAGCTTAAGTCCTCGGTTGCTTGAGCAGTTCTTC
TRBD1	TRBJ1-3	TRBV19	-	CASSTQRDRPSSRNTIYF	TGTGCCAGTAGTACCCAACGGGACAGGCCCTCATCAAGAAACACCATATATTTT
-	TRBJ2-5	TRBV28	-	CASSLQIKETQYF	TGTGCCAGCAGTTTACAGATAAAAGAGACCCAGTACTTC
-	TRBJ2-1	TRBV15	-	CATRERNEQFF	TGTGCCACCAGGGAGAGGAATGAGCAGTTCTTC
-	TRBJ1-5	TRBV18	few	CASSSGGGLHQPQHF	TGTGCCAGCTCATCGGGCGGGGGCCTCCATCAGCCCCAGCATTTT
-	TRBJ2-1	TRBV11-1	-	CASSHQGIHNNEQFF	TGTGCCAGCAGCCATCAGGGGATCCACAACAATGAGCAGTTCTTC
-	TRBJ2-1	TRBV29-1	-	CSVERDNEQFF	TGCAGCGTTGAGAGAGACAATGAGCAGTTCTTC